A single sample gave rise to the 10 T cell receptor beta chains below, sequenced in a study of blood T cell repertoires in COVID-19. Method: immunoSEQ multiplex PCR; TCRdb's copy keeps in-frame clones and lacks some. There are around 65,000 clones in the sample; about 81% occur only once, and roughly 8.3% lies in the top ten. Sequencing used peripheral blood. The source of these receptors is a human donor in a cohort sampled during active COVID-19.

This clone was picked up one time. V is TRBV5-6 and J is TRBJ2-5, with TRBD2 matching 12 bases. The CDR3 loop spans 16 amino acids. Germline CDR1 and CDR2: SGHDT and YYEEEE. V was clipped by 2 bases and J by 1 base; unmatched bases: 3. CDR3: CASSFTTSGSQETQYF. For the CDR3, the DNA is TGTGCCAGCAGCTTCACGACTAGCGGGAGCCAAGAGACCCAGTACTTC.

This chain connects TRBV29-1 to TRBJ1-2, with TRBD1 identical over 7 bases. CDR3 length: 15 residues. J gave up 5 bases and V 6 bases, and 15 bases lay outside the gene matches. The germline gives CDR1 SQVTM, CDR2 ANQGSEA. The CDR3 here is CSVATGTGVGYGYTF. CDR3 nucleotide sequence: TGCAGCGTAGCGACAGGGACCGGAGTAGGGTATGGCTACACCTTC.

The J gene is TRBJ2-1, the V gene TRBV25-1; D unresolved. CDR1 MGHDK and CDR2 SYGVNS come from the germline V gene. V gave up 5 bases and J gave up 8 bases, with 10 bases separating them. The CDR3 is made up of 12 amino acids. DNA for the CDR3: TGTGCCAGCAGTATATGGAGCGATGAGCAGTTCTTC. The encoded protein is CASSIWSDEQFF.

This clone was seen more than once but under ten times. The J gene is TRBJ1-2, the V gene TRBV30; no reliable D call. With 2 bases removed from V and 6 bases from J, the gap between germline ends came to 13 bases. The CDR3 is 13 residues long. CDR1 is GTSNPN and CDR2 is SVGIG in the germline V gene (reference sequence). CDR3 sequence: CAWSSRTYHGYTF. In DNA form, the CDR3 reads TGTGCCTGGAGTTCCCGGACTTACCATGGCTACACCTTC.

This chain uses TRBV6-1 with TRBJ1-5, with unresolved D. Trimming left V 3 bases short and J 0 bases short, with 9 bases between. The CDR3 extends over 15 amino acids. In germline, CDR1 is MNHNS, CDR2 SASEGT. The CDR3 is CASSEADNSNQPQHF. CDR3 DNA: TGTGCCAGCAGTGAGGCCGACAATAGCAATCAGCCCCAGCATTTT.

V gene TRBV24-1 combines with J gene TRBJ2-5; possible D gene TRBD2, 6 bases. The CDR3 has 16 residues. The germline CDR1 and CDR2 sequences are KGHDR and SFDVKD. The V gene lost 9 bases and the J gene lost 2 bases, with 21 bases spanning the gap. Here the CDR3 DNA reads TGTGCCACCGACTTCGGGGGATACCGCCCTCAAGAGACCCAGTACTTC. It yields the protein CATDFGGYRPQETQYF.

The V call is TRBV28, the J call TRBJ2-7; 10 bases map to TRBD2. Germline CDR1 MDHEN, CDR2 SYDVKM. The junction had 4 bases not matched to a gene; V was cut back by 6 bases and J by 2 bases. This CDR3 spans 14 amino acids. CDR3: CASRLLAGPYEQYF. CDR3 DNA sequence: TGTGCCAGCAGGTTACTAGCGGGGCCCTACGAGCAGTACTTC.

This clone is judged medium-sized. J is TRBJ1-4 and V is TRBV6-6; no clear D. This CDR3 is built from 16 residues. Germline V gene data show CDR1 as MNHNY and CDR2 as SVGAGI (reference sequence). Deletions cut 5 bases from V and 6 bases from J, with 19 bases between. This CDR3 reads CASSTSSGLKDEKLFF. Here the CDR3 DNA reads TGTGCCAGCAGTACCTCCTCCGGGTTGAAGGATGAAAAACTGTTTTTT.

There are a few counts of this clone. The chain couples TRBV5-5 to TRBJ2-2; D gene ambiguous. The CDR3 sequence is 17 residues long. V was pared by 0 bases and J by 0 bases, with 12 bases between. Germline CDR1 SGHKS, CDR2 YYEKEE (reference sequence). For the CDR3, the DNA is TGTGCCAGCAGCTTGGAAAGTGACATACCGAACACCGGGGAGCTGTTTTTT. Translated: CASSLESDIPNTGELFF. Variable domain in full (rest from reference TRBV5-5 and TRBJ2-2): DAGVTQSPTHLIKTRGQQVTLRCSPISGHKSVSWYQQVLGQGPQFIFQYYEKEERGRGNFPDRFSARQFPNYSSELNVNALLLGDSALYLCASSLESDIPNTGELFFGEGSRLTVL.

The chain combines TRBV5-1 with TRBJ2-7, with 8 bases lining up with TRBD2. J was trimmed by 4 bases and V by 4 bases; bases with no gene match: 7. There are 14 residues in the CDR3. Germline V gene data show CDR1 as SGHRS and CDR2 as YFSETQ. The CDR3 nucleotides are TGCGCCAGCAGCCCAGACGGGGGGGTTTACGAGCAGTACTTC. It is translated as CASSPDGGVYEQYF. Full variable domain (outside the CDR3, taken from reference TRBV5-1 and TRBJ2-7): KAGVTQTPRYLIKTRGQQVTLSCSPISGHRSVSWYQQTPGQGLQFLFEYFSETQRNKGNFPGRFSGRQFSNSRSEMNVSTLELGDSALYLCASSPDGGVYEQYFGPGTRLTVT.